A single sample gave rise to the 11 T cell receptor beta chains below, sequenced in a study of T-cell reconstitution after alpha-beta-depleted transplantation in children. Unique molecular identifiers were built into the TCRbeta library. From the PCR reads, TCRdb called clonotypes with MiXCR, one entry per CDR3 protein. The sample comprises about 98,000 distinct CDR3 sequences, about 22% of which are singletons, and about 22% rests with the top ten. The sequencing here drew on PBMCs, taken before TCRalphabeta/CD19-depleted stem cell transplant. The receptors derive from a boy aged 2 to 9 with acute lymphoblastic leukemia, due to receive a stem cell transplant.

This clonotype was detected only a few times. The CDR3 loop is CASSLSLREGSTDTQYF. The CDR3 nucleotides read TGTGCCAGCAGTCTCTCCCTCCGGGAGGGTAGCACAGATACGCAGTATTTT. The J gene is TRBJ2-3, the V gene TRBV7-2; 8 bases align to TRBD2. Germline V gives CDR1 SGHTA, CDR2 FQGNSA. The V gene end was trimmed by 6 bases and the J gene end by 0 bases; junction bases not matched to a gene: 11. CDR3 length equals 17 residues.

V is TRBV5-1 and J is TRBJ2-7; D is unresolved. There are 15 residues in the CDR3. Per germline, CDR1 SGHRS and CDR2 YFSETQ. V was shortened by 0 bases and J by 2 bases, with 12 bases between the two germline ends. In DNA form, the CDR3 reads TGCGCCAGCAGCTTGGCCGAGATCTCCACCTACGAGCAGTACTTC. Its translation is CASSLAEISTYEQYF.

This clonotype was counted only a few times. This chain joins TRBV20-1 and TRBJ2-1; D is unclear. The CDR3 runs 10 residues. CDR1 and CDR2 from the germline V gene are DFQATT and SNEGSKA (reference sequence). V was trimmed by 3 bases and J by 8 bases, leaving 5 bases between them. The CDR3 spells CSARLHEQFF. CDR3 DNA: TGCAGTGCTAGGCTCCATGAGCAGTTCTTC.

The chain links TRBV5-6 to TRBJ2-5, with a weak D call TRBD2 (6 bases). V gave up 8 bases and J gave up 2 bases, with 19 bases separating them. Per germline, CDR1 SGHDT and CDR2 YYEEEE. This CDR3 is built from 15 residues. CDR3 protein: CASWGRFSLQETQYF. The CDR3 bases are TGTGCCAGTTGGGGGAGGTTCAGTCTACAAGAGACCCAGTACTTC.

The J gene is TRBJ1-1, the V gene TRBV20-1, with D hard to call. Trimming took off 6 bases at V and 8 bases at J, with 10 bases between the two ends. Looked up from germline, CDR1 is DFQATT and CDR2 is SNEGSKA (reference sequence). CDR3 size: 10 residues. The CDR3 loop reads CSAEAREAFF. CDR3 in DNA: TGCAGTGCCGAGGCCAGGGAAGCTTTCTTT.

The J gene is TRBJ2-3, the V gene TRBV5-1; 11 bases agree with TRBD2. The germline V gene encodes CDR1 SGHRS and CDR2 YFSETQ. The CDR3 length is 20 residues. Trimming removed 0 bases from V and 1 base from J; junction bases left unmatched: 13. CDR3 sequence reads: CASSLVGTSGGRGGTDTQYF. The CDR3 bases are TGCGCCAGCAGCTTGGTCGGGACTAGCGGAGGGAGGGGAGGCACAGATACGCAGTATTTT.

This clonotype was picked up many times. V gene TRBV20-1 combines with J gene TRBJ2-2; 8 nucleotides align to TRBD2. Losses at the gene ends were 5 bases for V and 4 bases for J; bases not matched to a gene: 0. Germline-derived CDR1 and CDR2 are DFQATT and SNEGSKA (reference sequence). This CDR3 contains 12 residues. The CDR3 nucleotides read TGCAGTGCTCGGGGGGGCACCGGGGAGCTGTTTTTT. It translates to CSARGGTGELFF.

This clonotype showed up just a few times. The chain uses TRBV11-2 and TRBJ2-1; 9 bases fit TRBD2. This CDR3 has 15 amino acids. CDR1 is SGHAT and CDR2 is FQNNGV in the germline V gene. V shed 5 bases, J shed 7 bases, and the junction held 9 bases outside the gene matches. For the CDR3, the DNA is TGTGCCAGCAGCCTGGATAGCGGGAGCTGGAATGAGCAGTTCTTC. It specifies CASSLDSGSWNEQFF.

This clonotype was counted a few times. In DNA form, the CDR3 reads TGTGCCAGCGGAGGAACCCTCTACGAGCAGTACTTC. This codes for CASGGTLYEQYF. The chain has TRBV2 and TRBJ2-7; TRBD2 might be the D (5 bases). Trimming cost V 8 bases and J 3 bases, with 11 bases left between them. Germline V gene data show CDR1 as SNHLY and CDR2 as FYNNEI. CDR3 size: 12 residues.

In its sample, this clonotype was seen a few times. This CDR3 is CASSLLPGTSYEQYF. The DNA of the CDR3 is TGTGCCAGCAGCTTATTGCCCGGGACTAGCTACGAGCAGTACTTC. The chain carries TRBV7-2 and TRBJ2-7; the match to TRBD2 covers 8 bases. V lost 2 bases and J lost 3; bases outside the gene matches: 6. CDR1 SGHTA and CDR2 FQGNSA come from the germline V gene. This CDR3 is 15 amino acids long. Looking up the rest from reference TRBV7-2 and TRBJ2-7 gives the full variable domain: GAGVSQSPSNKVTEKGKDVELRCDPISGHTALYWYRQSLGQGLEFLIYFQGNSAPDKSGLPSDRFSAERTGGSVSTLTIQRTQQEDSAVYLCASSLLPGTSYEQYFGPGTRLTVT.

The J gene is TRBJ2-7, the V gene TRBV11-2; TRBD2 might be the D (5 bases). The CDR3 is 11 residues long. Trimming took off 8 bases at V and 6 bases at J, with 11 bases between the two ends. The V gene's germline CDR1 is SGHAT and CDR2 FQNNGV. The CDR3 DNA follows: TGTGCCAGCGGGCGGGCCGTCGAGCAGTACTTC. Translation gives CASGRAVEQYF.